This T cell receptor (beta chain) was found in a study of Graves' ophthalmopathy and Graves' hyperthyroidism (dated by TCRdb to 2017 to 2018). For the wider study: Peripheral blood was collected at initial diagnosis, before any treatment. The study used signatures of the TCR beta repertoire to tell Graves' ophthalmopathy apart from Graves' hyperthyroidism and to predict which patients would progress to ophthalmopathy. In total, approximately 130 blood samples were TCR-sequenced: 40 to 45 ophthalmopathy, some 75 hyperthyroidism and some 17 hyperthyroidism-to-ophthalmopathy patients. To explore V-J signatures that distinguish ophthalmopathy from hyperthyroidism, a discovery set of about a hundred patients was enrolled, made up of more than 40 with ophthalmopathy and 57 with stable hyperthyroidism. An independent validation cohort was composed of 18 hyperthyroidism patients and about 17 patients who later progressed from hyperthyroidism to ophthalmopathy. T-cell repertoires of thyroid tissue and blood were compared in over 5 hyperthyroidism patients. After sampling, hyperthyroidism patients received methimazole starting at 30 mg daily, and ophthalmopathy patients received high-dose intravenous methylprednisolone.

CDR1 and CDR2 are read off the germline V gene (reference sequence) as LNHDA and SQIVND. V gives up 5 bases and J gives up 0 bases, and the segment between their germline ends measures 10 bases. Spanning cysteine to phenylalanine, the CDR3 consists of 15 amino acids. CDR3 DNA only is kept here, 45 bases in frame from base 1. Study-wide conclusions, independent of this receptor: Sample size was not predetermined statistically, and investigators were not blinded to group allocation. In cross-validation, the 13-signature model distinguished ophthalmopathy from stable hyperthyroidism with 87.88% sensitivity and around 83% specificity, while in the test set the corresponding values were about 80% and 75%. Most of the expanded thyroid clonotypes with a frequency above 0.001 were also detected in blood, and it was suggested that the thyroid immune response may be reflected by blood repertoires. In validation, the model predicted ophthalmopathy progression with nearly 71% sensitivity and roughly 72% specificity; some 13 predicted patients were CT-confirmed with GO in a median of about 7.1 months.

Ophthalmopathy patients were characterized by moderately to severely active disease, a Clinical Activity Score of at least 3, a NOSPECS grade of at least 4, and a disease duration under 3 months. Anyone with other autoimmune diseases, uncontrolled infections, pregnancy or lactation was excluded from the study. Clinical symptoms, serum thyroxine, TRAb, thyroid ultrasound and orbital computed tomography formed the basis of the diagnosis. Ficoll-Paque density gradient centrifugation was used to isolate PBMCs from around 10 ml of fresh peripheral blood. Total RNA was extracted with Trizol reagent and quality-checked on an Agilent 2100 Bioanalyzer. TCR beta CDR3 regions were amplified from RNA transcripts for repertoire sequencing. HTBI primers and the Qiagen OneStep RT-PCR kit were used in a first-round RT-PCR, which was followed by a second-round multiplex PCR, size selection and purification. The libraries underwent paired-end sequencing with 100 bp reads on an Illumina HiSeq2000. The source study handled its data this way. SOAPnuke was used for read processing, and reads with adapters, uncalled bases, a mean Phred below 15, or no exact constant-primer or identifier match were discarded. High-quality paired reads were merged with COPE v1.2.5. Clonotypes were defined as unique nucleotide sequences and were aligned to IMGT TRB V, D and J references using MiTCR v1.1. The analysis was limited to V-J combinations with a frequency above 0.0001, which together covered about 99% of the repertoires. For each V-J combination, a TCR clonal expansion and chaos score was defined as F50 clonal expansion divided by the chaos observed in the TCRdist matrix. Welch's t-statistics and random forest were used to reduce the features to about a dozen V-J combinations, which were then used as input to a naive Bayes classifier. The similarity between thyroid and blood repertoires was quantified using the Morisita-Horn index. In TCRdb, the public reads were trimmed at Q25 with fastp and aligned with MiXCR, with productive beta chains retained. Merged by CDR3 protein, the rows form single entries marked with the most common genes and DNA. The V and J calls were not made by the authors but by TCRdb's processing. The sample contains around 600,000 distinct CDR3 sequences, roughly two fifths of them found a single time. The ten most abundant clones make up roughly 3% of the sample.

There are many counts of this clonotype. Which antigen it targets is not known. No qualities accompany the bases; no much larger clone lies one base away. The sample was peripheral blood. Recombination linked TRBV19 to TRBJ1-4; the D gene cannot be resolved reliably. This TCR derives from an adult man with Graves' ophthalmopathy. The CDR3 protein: CASSVLGTTNEKLFF. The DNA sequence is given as TGTGCCAGTAGTGTTCTTGGAACAACTAATGAAAAACTGTTTTTT. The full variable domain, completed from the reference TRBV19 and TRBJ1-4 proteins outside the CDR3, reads DGGITQSPKYLFRKEGQNVTLSCEQNLNHDAMYWYRQDPGQGLRLIYYSQIVNDFQKGDIAEGYSVSREKKESFPLTVTSAQKNPTAFYLCASSVLGTTNEKLFFGSGTQLSVL.